A selection of T cell receptor beta chains follows, all from one sample in a study of T-cell memory formation after mild COVID-19. Each CDR3 protein is one row after TCRdb ran MiXCR on the 5' RACE reads. Of hundreds of thousands of distinct CDR3 sequences in the sample, 18% were seen once. Sequenced: PBMCs or a T cell subset sorted from them (not recorded which). The receptor set was obtained from an adult woman who had mild COVID-19 (a few samples of this study predate the infection). Cell type and time point are not known. Both conserved end residues are part of each CDR3.

TRBV25-1	TRBJ1-5	CASSEYGAGRDNQPQHF
TRBV4-1	TRBJ2-6	CASSQDQGQGYSGANVLTF
TRBV5-1	TRBJ1-4	CASSLLEGASEKLFF
TRBV7-6	TRBJ2-7	CASSSEWTGETYEQYF
TRBV19	TRBJ1-1	CASTLQGSTEAFF
TRBV6-2/TRBV6-3	TRBJ2-7	CASSLDRDASYEQYF
TRBV5-1	TRBJ2-7	CASSLADTDPYEQYF
TRBV7-9	TRBJ2-7	CASSSQGQDYEQYF
TRBV7-6	TRBJ2-6	CASSLAEWAGANVLTF
TRBV12-3/TRBV12-4	TRBJ1-1	CASTQGQRNTEAFF
TRBV5-1	TRBJ1-1	CASSLAARRDTEAFF
TRBV20-1	TRBJ2-7	CSAFRQGDLRYEQYF
TRBV4-2	TRBJ1-1	CASSTPRDRGQAFF
TRBV4-2	TRBJ1-2	CASSQVNGGNYGYTF
TRBV20-1	TRBJ1-1	CSARDEQNVEAFF
TRBV30	TRBJ2-1	CAWSGGTGGLYEQFF
TRBV24-1	TRBJ2-2	CATSGSGRAGELFF
TRBV4-1	TRBJ1-4	CASSQGPGQLFF
TRBV12-3/TRBV12-4	TRBJ1-4	CASRPGQRNEKLFF
TRBV7-3	TRBJ1-1	CASSPGQGSWTEAFF
TRBV4-1	TRBJ2-7	CASSHSEDRGYEQYF
TRBV29-1	TRBJ1-1	CSVERLNTEAFF
TRBV18	TRBJ1-4	CASSPTAGEMAEKLFF
TRBV5-1	TRBJ1-6	CASSAQGGTASSYNSPLHF
TRBV5-4	TRBJ1-4	CASSYNRALNEKLFF
TRBV18	TRBJ1-5	CASSLYGQGAKSGSNQPQHF
TRBV25-1	TRBJ1-1	CASSEWSQGSTEAFF
TRBV12-3/TRBV12-4	TRBJ2-1	CASSLGLAYGEQFF
TRBV18	TRBJ2-5	CASSPWSGENVRDKTQYF
TRBV7-2	TRBJ2-5	CASSRAGTQETQYF
TRBV24-1	TRBJ1-5	CATSDPRQPNQPQHF
TRBV7-3	TRBJ1-1	CASSLEPTVATEAFF
TRBV5-1	TRBJ2-6	CASSLSSGANVLTF
TRBV30	TRBJ1-2	CAWSTGQGTNYGYTF
TRBV18	TRBJ2-1	CASSPESWGSFNEQFF
TRBV24-1	TRBJ2-7	CATSRGGEQYF
TRBV11-2	TRBJ1-2	CASSTDRRYGYTF
TRBV15	TRBJ1-4	CATSETGGREKLFF
TRBV4-1	TRBJ2-7	CASSQPRAGGVEQYF
TRBV11-2	TRBJ1-1	CASSRWGTGEAFF
TRBV5-1	TRBJ2-3	CASSPGPPSTDTQYF
TRBV7-6	TRBJ2-2	CASSLVTLAGALGTGELFF
TRBV27	TRBJ2-7	CASKERGAVYEQYF
TRBV7-2	TRBJ2-7	CASSLNSGGSYEQYF
TRBV29-1	TRBJ1-4	CSVTRGQGPNEKLFF
TRBV2	TRBJ2-7	CASSEQGASYEQYF
TRBV14	TRBJ2-3	CASLNTSGTTDTQYF
TRBV4-1	TRBJ1-4	CASSQGLPLGLFF
TRBV5-1	TRBJ2-1	CASSRDTYNEQFF
TRBV24-1	TRBJ1-5	CATSDSTGGSNQPQHF
TRBV7-8	TRBJ2-1	CASSHGLADPYNEQFF
TRBV18	TRBJ2-3	CASSPPWGLADTDTQYF
TRBV4-1	TRBJ2-2	CASSQDRQGRAGSTGELFF
TRBV5-1	TRBJ1-5	CASSLEGLGVNRNQPQHF
TRBV24-1	TRBJ2-2	CATSDGLAENTGELFF
TRBV4-1	TRBJ1-1	CASSQDHLPEAFF
TRBV11-2	TRBJ2-1	CASSWQTSGKRNEQFF
TRBV7-9	TRBJ2-7	CASSVPGGEQYF